This paragraph covers one T cell receptor beta chain sequence. A Seattle source enrolled patients during active infection and followed them longitudinally. The source of the sample is a study of blood T cell repertoires in COVID-19. For the study at large: Whether acute or convalescent, the COVID-19 samples came from the United States, Italy and Spain. The analysed material was cDNA or gDNA that came from T cells, B-cell-depleted T cells, or PBMCs.

Profiling relied on immunoSEQ multiplex PCR, and the TCRdb table lists in-frame clones only, not all of them. The sample has approximately 270,000 clones, roughly four fifths seen once. V was shortened by 3 bases and J by 1 base, with 15 bases between the two germline ends. The CDR3 loop spans 16 amino acids. CDR1 LNHDA and CDR2 SQIVND come from the germline V gene (reference sequence). The specimen was peripheral blood. The sequence was collected from a person aged 65-85 years with COVID-19, enrolled during active disease. This rearrangement joins TRBV19 to TRBJ1-1; D is perhaps TRBD1 (6 bases). CDR3 amino acids: CASSIRQGHWNTEAFF. The CDR3 DNA is TGTGCCAGTAGTATCCGGCAGGGGCACTGGAACACTGAAGCTTTCTTT.